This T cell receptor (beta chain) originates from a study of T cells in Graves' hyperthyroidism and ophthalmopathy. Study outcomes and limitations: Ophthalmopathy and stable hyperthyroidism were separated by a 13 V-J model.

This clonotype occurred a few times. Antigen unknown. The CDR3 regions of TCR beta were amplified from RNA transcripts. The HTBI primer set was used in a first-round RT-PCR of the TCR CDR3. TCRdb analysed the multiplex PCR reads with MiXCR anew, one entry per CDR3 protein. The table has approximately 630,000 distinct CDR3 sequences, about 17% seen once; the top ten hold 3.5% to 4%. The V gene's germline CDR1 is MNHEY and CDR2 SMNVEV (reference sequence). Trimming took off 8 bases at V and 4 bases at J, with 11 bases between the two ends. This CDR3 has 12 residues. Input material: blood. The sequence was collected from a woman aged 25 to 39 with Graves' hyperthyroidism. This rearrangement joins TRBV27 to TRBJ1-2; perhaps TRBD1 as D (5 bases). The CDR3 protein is CASGPGAYGYTF. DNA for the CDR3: TGTGCCAGCGGACCCGGGGCCTATGGCTACACCTTC.